Reported below is one T cell receptor (beta chain). The TCRbeta library incorporated unique molecular identifiers. MiXCR, run by TCRdb on the PCR reads, gives a single entry per CDR3 protein. In the table there are 420,000 or so distinct CDR3 sequences, approximately 10% of which are singletons. This record belongs to a study of T-cell reconstitution after alpha-beta-depleted transplantation in children. Trimming removed 7 bases from V and 8 bases from J, with 15 bases in between. The CDR3 has 13 amino acids. Germline loops: CDR1 MNHEY, CDR2 SVGEGT. The TCR originated in a human donor who donated a stem cell graft to a child with acute myeloid leukemia. The sequences come from PBMCs from the stem cell graft donor, collected from the stem cell graft. The gene calls are TRBV6-2 or TRBV6-3 and TRBJ2-1; perhaps TRBD2 as D (6 bases). CDR3 residues: CASNGGKGDEQFF. CDR3 bases: TGTGCCAGCAATGGCGGGAAGGGCGATGAGCAGTTCTTC.